This record concerns one TCR beta chain sequence. Looked up from germline, CDR1 is MGHRA and CDR2 is YSYEKL. V shed 1 base and J shed 8 bases, with 21 bases lying between them. This CDR3 comprises 17 residues. The sample comes from a study of blood T cell repertoires in COVID-19. Study at large: There were acute and convalescent COVID-19 samples, and they came from the United States, Italy and Spain.

As handled by the study authors: Cell counts per sample came from amplifying reference gene primers. The assay was immunoSEQ multiplex PCR, and TCRdb's table has in-frame clones only and misses some. D and trimming come from the DNA, and the V and J calls and clone size come from that table. The sample lists 150,000 to 200,000 clones, approximately 80% occurring once. The chain has TRBV4-1 and TRBJ1-3; D possibly corresponds to TRBD1 (5 bases). Input material: PBMCs or T cells enriched from blood (not recorded which). The source is a man aged 45-60 years who had recovered from COVID-19. CDR3 in DNA: TGCGCCAGCAGCCAAGGAATGAGGTGGTTCGGGGGAGACACCATATATTTT. Translated: CASSQGMRWFGGDTIYF.